This T cell receptor (beta chain) was observed in a study of blood T cell repertoires in COVID-19. On the study more broadly: T cells, B-cell-depleted T cells, or PBMCs supplied cDNA or gDNA.

Method: immunoSEQ multiplex PCR; TCRdb's copy keeps in-frame clones and lacks some. The sample contains 200,000 or so clones, around 84% of which appear only once. From germline, CDR1 is SGHTA and CDR2 FQGTGA. The CDR3 consists of 13 residues. With 2 bases removed from V and 1 base from J, the gap between germline ends came to 5 bases. The chain uses TRBV7-3 and TRBJ1-1; D not resolved. The specimen sequenced was peripheral blood. This TCR was recovered from a woman aged 80 or over with COVID-19, enrolled during active disease. CDR3 loop: CASSLFQNTEAFF. Here the CDR3 DNA reads TGTGCCAGCAGCTTATTCCAGAACACTGAAGCTTTCTTT. Together with reference TRBV7-3 and TRBJ1-1, the CDR3 gives the full variable domain: GAGVSQTPSNKVTEKGKYVELRCDPISGHTALYWYRQSLGQGPEFLIYFQGTGAADDSGLPNDRFFAVRPEGSVSTLKIQRTERGDSAVYLCASSLFQNTEAFFGQGTRLTVV.